What follows describes a single T cell receptor (beta chain). The data belong to a study of T cell changes during pregnancy in multiple sclerosis. Here immunoSEQ multiplex PCR was the method, and the copy in TCRdb shows in-frame clones only, minus some. Of around 29,000 clones in the sample, approximately 90% are singletons; the top ten hold 0.71%. CDR1 MNHNS and CDR2 SASEGT come from the germline V gene. The junction had 4 bases not matched to a gene; V was cut back by 8 bases and J by 4 bases. The CDR3 extends over 12 amino acids. The V and J genes are TRBV6-1 and TRBJ1-1, with 7 bases lining up with TRBD1. The sequence came from a female donor with multiple sclerosis, enrolled in a pregnancy study. The sample here was CD4+ T cells from peripheral blood mononuclear cells, taken in the first trimester of pregnancy. The CDR3 DNA sequence: TGTGCCAGCTACAGGGGATCCACTGAAGCTTTCTTT. Translation: CASYRGSTEAFF.